The rows below give T cell receptor beta chains drawn from one sample of a study of blood T cell repertoires in COVID-19. Sequenced by immunoSEQ multiplex PCR; TCRdb stores in-frame clones only, minus some. The sample lists some 70,000 clones; 65% to 85% were seen once. The source material was peripheral blood. The receptors originated from a woman aged 55-75 years with acute or convalescent COVID-19. CDR3s include the opening cysteine and the closing phenylalanine or tryptophan. D genes are given only for firm matches. The size entry is marked missing in some rows and otherwise reads once, few, many or a size class.

>-|-|TRBJ2-3|TRBV5-1
CASSLVGASTDTQYF
TGCGCCAGCAGCTTGGTGGGGGCTAGCACAGATACGCAGTATTTT
>-|-|TRBJ2-2|TRBV2
CASSETTGTEHRGAVF
TGTGCCAGCAGTGAAACGACCGGGACTGAACACCGGGGAGCTGTTTTT
>-|-|TRBJ2-3|TRBV9
CASSIGRLQIPDTQYF
TGTGCCAGCAGCATCGGCCGACTGCAGATTCCAGATACGCAGTATTTT
>TRBD1|-|TRBJ1-1|TRBV6-5
CASRTGGENTEAFF
TGTGCCAGCAGGACAGGGGGCGAGAACACTGAAGCTTTCTTT
>-|-|TRBJ1-1|TRBV3-1/TRBV3-2
CASSREGQGGTEAFF
TGTGCCAGCAGCCGTGAGGGGCAGGGAGGCACTGAAGCTTTCTTT
>TRBD1|-|TRBJ1-5|TRBV7-9
CASSLGQGVGQPQHF
TGTGCCAGCAGCCTCGGACAGGGGGTTGGCCAGCCCCAGCATTTT
>-|-|TRBJ2-1|TRBV7-9
CASSLVGSVGEQFF
TGTGCCAGCAGCTTAGTAGGTAGCGTAGGTGAGCAGTTCTTC
>-|-|TRBJ2-5|TRBV7-6
CASSSTGEEETQYF
TGTGCCAGCAGCTCTACCGGGGAGGAAGAGACCCAGTACTTC
>-|-|TRBJ1-4|TRBV5-4
CASSYAGVGSALGKLFF
TGTGCCAGCAGCTATGCGGGCGTCGGGAGCGCACTGGGAAAACTGTTTTTT
>-|-|TRBJ1-1|TRBV6-5
CASSYGAEAFF
TGTGCCAGCAGTTACGGGGCCGAAGCTTTCTTT
>-|-|TRBJ1-1|TRBV30
CAWSDPGEWYTEAFF
TGTGCCTGGAGTGATCCGGGGGAGTGGTACACTGAAGCTTTCTTT
>TRBD1|-|TRBJ2-7|TRBV29-1
CSVRGRGNEQYF
TGCAGCGTTAGGGGGCGCGGCAACGAGCAGTACTTC
>TRBD1|-|TRBJ1-2|TRBV27
CASSSLGTGFHGYTF
TGTGCCAGCAGTTCCCTGGGGACAGGGTTTCATGGCTACACCTTC
>-|-|TRBJ1-2|TRBV4-2
CASSQDAGPYGYTF
TGTGCCAGCAGCCAAGATGCAGGGCCCTATGGCTACACCTTC
>-|-|TRBJ2-1|TRBV11-1
CASTSGWEQFF
TGTGCCAGCACCTCCGGGTGGGAGCAGTTCTTC
>-|few|TRBJ1-2|TRBV30
CAWSATGGYTF
TGTGCCTGGAGTGCGACAGGCGGCTACACCTTC
>-|-|TRBJ1-4|TRBV2
CASSEPGGTNEKLFF
TGTGCCAGCAGTGAACCTGGGGGCACTAATGAAAAACTGTTTTTT
>-|once|TRBJ1-2|TRBV9
CASSRTGGADYGYTF
TGTGCCAGCAGCCGAACGGGGGGGGCCGACTATGGCTACACCTTC
>-|-|TRBJ1-5|TRBV10-3
CAISDGRDNQPQHF
TGTGCCATCAGTGATGGCAGGGACAATCAGCCCCAGCATTTT
>-|-|TRBJ2-1|TRBV6-5
CASSTDYNEQFF
TGTGCCAGCAGCACTGATTACAATGAGCAGTTCTTC
>-|-|TRBJ2-3|TRBV3-1/TRBV3-2
CASSRSGFTDTQYF
TGTGCCAGCAGCCGTTCAGGATTCACAGATACGCAGTATTTT
>-|-|TRBJ2-5|TRBV12-3/TRBV12-4
CASTPGVKETQYF
TGTGCCAGCACGCCGGGGGTGAAGGAGACCCAGTACTTC
>-|-|TRBJ2-2|TRBV30
CAWSLLTGTNTGELFF
TGTGCCTGGAGTCTATTGACAGGAACGAACACCGGGGAGCTGTTTTTT
>-|-|TRBJ1-4|TRBV5-1
CASSSGGQEKLFF
TGCGCCAGCAGCTCGGGGGGTCAAGAAAAACTGTTTTTT
>TRBD1|-|TRBJ1-1|TRBV3-1/TRBV3-2
CASSHWTGDTEAFF
TGTGCCAGCAGCCATTGGACAGGTGACACTGAAGCTTTCTTT
>-|-|TRBJ2-7|TRBV11-3
CASSLGGGAYEQYF
TGTGCCAGCAGCTTAGGCGGGGGCGCCTACGAGCAGTACTTC
>TRBD1|-|TRBJ1-2|TRBV30
CAWSNDRGNGYTF
TGTGCCTGGAGTAACGACAGGGGGAATGGCTACACCTTC
>TRBD1|few|TRBJ1-6|TRBV11-3
CARELDRGHNSPLHF
TGTGCCAGGGAGTTGGACAGGGGGCATAATTCACCCCTCCACTTT
>-|-|TRBJ2-3|TRBV12-3/TRBV12-4
CASEGDTDTQYF
TGTGCCAGCGAGGGCGACACAGATACGCAGTATTTT
>TRBD2|-|TRBJ2-1|TRBV5-1
CASSSSGGSSYNEQFF
TGCGCCAGCAGTTCTAGCGGGGGAAGCTCCTACAATGAGCAGTTCTTC
>-|once|TRBJ1-1|TRBV6-6
CASSRDSYRPFF
TGTGCCAGCAGCCGCGACAGTTATAGGCCTTTCTTT
>-|-|TRBJ2-4|TRBV11-3
CASSSQGLGIQYF
TGTGCCAGCAGCTCGCAGGGATTAGGCATTCAGTACTTC
>-|-|TRBJ1-5|TRBV30
CCGSNQPQHF
TGCTGCGGGAGCAATCAGCCCCAGCATTTT
>-|few|TRBJ1-3|TRBV25-1
CASSEPGGNTIYF
TGTGCCAGCAGTGAACCAGGAGGAAACACCATATATTTT
>-|-|TRBJ2-3|TRBV9
CASSREDRRPDTQYF
TGTGCCAGCAGCAGGGAAGACAGGAGACCAGATACGCAGTATTTT
>TRBD1|-|TRBJ2-7|TRBV10-1
CASSEYRQGYEQYF
TGCGCCAGCAGTGAGTATAGACAGGGTTACGAGCAGTACTTC
>TRBD1|few|TRBJ1-1|TRBV6-1
CASKDPGQGDTEAFF
TGTGCCAGCAAAGATCCGGGGCAGGGGGACACTGAAGCTTTCTTT
>-|-|TRBJ1-1|TRBV19
CASSHPLSTMNTEAFF
TGTGCCAGTAGTCACCCACTTAGTACTATGAACACTGAAGCTTTCTTT
>-|-|TRBJ2-2|TRBV15
CATSRDGGAGELFF
TGTGCCACCAGCAGAGATGGAGGGGCCGGGGAGCTGTTTTTT